Listed below are T cell receptor beta chains from one sample, sequenced in a study of response to subunit inactivated influenza vaccine. TCRdb used MiXCR to reprocess the RT-PCR reads, holding one entry per CDR3 protein. The table has 300,000 to 350,000 distinct CDR3 sequences, 20% to 25% seen once. The specimen comprised PBMCs from blood, sampled roughly 20 months after vaccination. These receptors all stem from a man aged 45 to 70 who received an inactivated influenza vaccine. CDR3s include the opening cysteine and the closing phenylalanine or tryptophan. Each record gives: CDR3 length, clone size, V gene, J gene, D gene, CDR3 DNA, CDR3 protein. D genes are given only for firm matches. Rows may omit the clone size; those that give it use once, few, many or a size class.

cdr3_length: 14; clone_size: many; v_call: TRBV5-1; j_call: TRBJ2-1; d_call: .; cdr3_nt: TGCGCCAGCAGCGAGGACTTGGGGTACAATGAGCAGTTCTTC; cdr3_aa: CASSEDLGYNEQFF
cdr3_length: 15; clone_size: .; v_call: TRBV6-1; j_call: TRBJ1-1; d_call: .; cdr3_nt: TGTGCCAGCAGTAATTTTGGGGGGGGGAACACTGAAGCTTTCTTT; cdr3_aa: CASSNFGGGNTEAFF
cdr3_length: 17; clone_size: .; v_call: TRBV15; j_call: TRBJ1-5; d_call: TRBD1; cdr3_nt: TGTGCCACCAGCAGAGAGTACGGGACAGGGAGCAATCAGCCCCAGCATTTT; cdr3_aa: CATSREYGTGSNQPQHF
cdr3_length: 16; clone_size: .; v_call: TRBV7-2; j_call: TRBJ1-1; d_call: TRBD1; cdr3_nt: TGTGCCAGAAAAAGTATTGGGGCAGGGGGCGCTTCTGAAGCTTTCTTT; cdr3_aa: CARKSIGAGGASEAFF
cdr3_length: 12; clone_size: .; v_call: TRBV7-8; j_call: TRBJ2-7; d_call: .; cdr3_nt: TGTGCCAGCAAAACCGGTTTCTACGAGCAGTACTTC; cdr3_aa: CASKTGFYEQYF
cdr3_length: 14; clone_size: .; v_call: TRBV3-1; j_call: TRBJ2-7; d_call: .; cdr3_nt: TGTGCCAGCACCCCCCTCGGCAGGGACCACGAGCAGTACTTC; cdr3_aa: CASTPLGRDHEQYF
cdr3_length: 15; clone_size: .; v_call: TRBV4-1; j_call: TRBJ1-2; d_call: .; cdr3_nt: TGCGCCAGCAGCCAAGGTTGGGGGGGAGGCTATGGCTACACCTTC; cdr3_aa: CASSQGWGGGYGYTF
cdr3_length: 16; clone_size: few; v_call: TRBV6-4; j_call: TRBJ1-5; d_call: .; cdr3_nt: TGTGACACAGACCTACAGGGAAATCGAAAAATTCAGCCCCAGCATTTT; cdr3_aa: CDTDLQGNRKIQPQHF
cdr3_length: 15; clone_size: few; v_call: TRBV7-9; j_call: TRBJ1-4; d_call: .; cdr3_nt: TGTGCCAGCAGCCCGCCGGGGGCAACTAATGAAAAACTGTTTTTT; cdr3_aa: CASSPPGATNEKLFF
cdr3_length: 14; clone_size: .; v_call: TRBV12-3/TRBV12-4; j_call: TRBJ2-2; d_call: .; cdr3_nt: TGTGCCAGCAGTAATCCCCGGAACACCGGGGAGCTGTTTTTT; cdr3_aa: CASSNPRNTGELFF
cdr3_length: 15; clone_size: .; v_call: TRBV5-1; j_call: TRBJ2-2; d_call: .; cdr3_nt: TGCGCCAGCAGCCCTGTGACTACTAACACCGGGGAGCTGTTTTTT; cdr3_aa: CASSPVTTNTGELFF
cdr3_length: 14; clone_size: .; v_call: TRBV12-3/TRBV12-4; j_call: TRBJ2-5; d_call: .; cdr3_nt: TGTGCCAGCAGTTTAGCGACATTCCAAGAGACCCAGTACTTC; cdr3_aa: CASSLATFQETQYF
cdr3_length: 16; clone_size: .; v_call: TRBV5-4; j_call: TRBJ1-1; d_call: .; cdr3_nt: TGTGCCAGCAGCTTGGGCAGGGGCAGATTGAACACTGAAGCTTTCTTT; cdr3_aa: CASSLGRGRLNTEAFF
cdr3_length: 10; clone_size: .; v_call: TRBV20-1; j_call: TRBJ1-1; d_call: .; cdr3_nt: TGCAGTGCTAGCGGGAATGAAGCTTTCTTT; cdr3_aa: CSASGNEAFF
cdr3_length: 14; clone_size: few; v_call: TRBV28; j_call: TRBJ2-1; d_call: TRBD2; cdr3_nt: TGTGCCAGCAGTTATAGCGGGGGGGCAGTTGAGCAGTTCTTC; cdr3_aa: CASSYSGGAVEQFF
cdr3_length: 15; clone_size: few; v_call: TRBV6-1; j_call: TRBJ2-1; d_call: TRBD2; cdr3_nt: TGTGCCAGCAGAGCCACTAGCGGATCCTACAATGAGCAGTTCTTC; cdr3_aa: CASRATSGSYNEQFF
cdr3_length: 13; clone_size: few; v_call: TRBV29-1; j_call: TRBJ2-7; d_call: .; cdr3_nt: TGCAGCGTTGAGGTGGGGATATCCTACGAGCAGTACTTC; cdr3_aa: CSVEVGISYEQYF
cdr3_length: 13; clone_size: .; v_call: TRBV7-2; j_call: TRBJ2-7; d_call: .; cdr3_nt: TGTGCCAGCGGACGTAGGGCCCCCTACGAGCAGTACTTC; cdr3_aa: CASGRRAPYEQYF
cdr3_length: 16; clone_size: .; v_call: TRBV18; j_call: TRBJ2-3; d_call: TRBD2; cdr3_nt: TGTGCCAGCTCACCACTCCTAGCGGGGGGAACAGATACGCAGTATTTT; cdr3_aa: CASSPLLAGGTDTQYF
cdr3_length: 13; clone_size: few; v_call: TRBV12-3/TRBV12-4; j_call: TRBJ2-2; d_call: .; cdr3_nt: TGTGCCAGCAGTCAAAGATACACCGGGGAGCTGTTTTTT; cdr3_aa: CASSQRYTGELFF
cdr3_length: 15; clone_size: .; v_call: TRBV12-3/TRBV12-4; j_call: TRBJ2-1; d_call: .; cdr3_nt: TGTGCCAGCAGGCGAGACACGAGCTCCTACAATGAGCAGTTCTTC; cdr3_aa: CASRRDTSSYNEQFF
cdr3_length: 12; clone_size: .; v_call: TRBV20-1; j_call: TRBJ1-2; d_call: .; cdr3_nt: TGCAGTGCTAGAACAACAGGGTCTGGCTACACCTTC; cdr3_aa: CSARTTGSGYTF
cdr3_length: 13; clone_size: few; v_call: TRBV2; j_call: TRBJ2-1; d_call: .; cdr3_nt: TGTGCCACCATGACCGACACAACAAATGAGCAGTTCTTC; cdr3_aa: CATMTDTTNEQFF
cdr3_length: 14; clone_size: .; v_call: TRBV7-2; j_call: TRBJ2-5; d_call: .; cdr3_nt: TGTGCCAGCAGCCCCGGAGGGGCCTCAGAGACCCAGTACTTC; cdr3_aa: CASSPGGASETQYF
cdr3_length: 15; clone_size: .; v_call: TRBV13; j_call: TRBJ1-2; d_call: TRBD1; cdr3_nt: TGTGCCAGCAGCTTCCCCGGGCAGGGGGCCCGAGGCTACACCTTC; cdr3_aa: CASSFPGQGARGYTF
cdr3_length: 11; clone_size: few; v_call: TRBV20-1; j_call: TRBJ2-7; d_call: TRBD2; cdr3_nt: TGCAGTGCCCGTGCGGGGGAAGGGCAGTACTTC; cdr3_aa: CSARAGEGQYF
cdr3_length: 11; clone_size: .; v_call: TRBV20-1; j_call: TRBJ2-7; d_call: TRBD1; cdr3_nt: TGCAGTGCTGGACAGGGGAGGGAGCAGTACTTC; cdr3_aa: CSAGQGREQYF
cdr3_length: 16; clone_size: .; v_call: TRBV7-7; j_call: TRBJ2-1; d_call: TRBD2; cdr3_nt: TGTGCCAGCAGCTTAGGACTAGCGGGAGTAGAAAATGAGCAGTTCTTC; cdr3_aa: CASSLGLAGVENEQFF
cdr3_length: 16; clone_size: .; v_call: TRBV18; j_call: TRBJ1-3; d_call: TRBD1; cdr3_nt: TGTGCCAGCTCACACAACAGGGGGACTACTGGAAACACCATATATTTT; cdr3_aa: CASSHNRGTTGNTIYF
cdr3_length: 14; clone_size: .; v_call: TRBV4-2; j_call: TRBJ1-1; d_call: .; cdr3_nt: TGTGCCAGCAGCCAAGCCGCGGGACCGGCTGAAGCTTTCTTT; cdr3_aa: CASSQAAGPAEAFF
cdr3_length: 16; clone_size: few; v_call: TRBV20-1; j_call: TRBJ2-7; d_call: TRBD2; cdr3_nt: TGCAGTGCTCCGGGGGGGACTAGCCCTTTTTCCTACGAGCAGTACTTC; cdr3_aa: CSAPGGTSPFSYEQYF
cdr3_length: 17; clone_size: .; v_call: TRBV20-1; j_call: TRBJ2-7; d_call: .; cdr3_nt: TGCAGTGCCAGAGATTTGGGCGGAACTAATACCCTCTACGAGCAGTACTTC; cdr3_aa: CSARDLGGTNTLYEQYF
cdr3_length: 15; clone_size: .; v_call: TRBV12-3/TRBV12-4; j_call: TRBJ1-1; d_call: .; cdr3_nt: TGTGCCAGCAGTTTTGCCCTCCTCAGGAACACTGAAGCTTTCTTT; cdr3_aa: CASSFALLRNTEAFF
cdr3_length: 13; clone_size: once; v_call: TRBV4-3; j_call: TRBJ2-3; d_call: .; cdr3_nt: TGCGCCAGCAGCCAAGAGCAGCCGGGTACGCAGTATTTT; cdr3_aa: CASSQEQPGTQYF
cdr3_length: 17; clone_size: .; v_call: TRBV6-5; j_call: TRBJ2-3; d_call: .; cdr3_nt: TGTGCCATCAGTTACACCTACTATCGACAGCGCACAGATACGCAGTATTTT; cdr3_aa: CAISYTYYRQRTDTQYF
cdr3_length: 16; clone_size: few; v_call: TRBV7-9; j_call: TRBJ1-2; d_call: .; cdr3_nt: TGTGCCAGCACGCGCCGGGGGGACTCCCCATTCTATGGCTACACCTTC; cdr3_aa: CASTRRGDSPFYGYTF
cdr3_length: 13; clone_size: .; v_call: TRBV7-9; j_call: TRBJ1-2; d_call: .; cdr3_nt: TGTGCCAGCAGCTCAGACAACCCCGATGGCTACACCTTC; cdr3_aa: CASSSDNPDGYTF
cdr3_length: 13; clone_size: .; v_call: TRBV7-2; j_call: TRBJ1-5; d_call: .; cdr3_nt: TGTGCCAGCAGCGGAGACAGAGATCAGCCCCAGCATTTT; cdr3_aa: CASSGDRDQPQHF
cdr3_length: 17; clone_size: few; v_call: TRBV4-1; j_call: TRBJ1-5; d_call: .; cdr3_nt: TGCGCCAGCAGCCCGGGAGGAGGGACGGAACGGAATCAGCCCCAGCATTTT; cdr3_aa: CASSPGGGTERNQPQHF
cdr3_length: 18; clone_size: few; v_call: TRBV29-1; j_call: TRBJ2-5; d_call: .; cdr3_nt: TGCAGCGTTGTTGTCCAGCTCGAACCCTCAATTGTCCAAGAGACCCAGTACTTC; cdr3_aa: CSVVVQLEPSIVQETQYF
cdr3_length: 12; clone_size: .; v_call: TRBV28; j_call: TRBJ1-3; d_call: .; cdr3_nt: TGTGCCAGCAGTTTACCACGAGGCGCCATATATTTT; cdr3_aa: CASSLPRGAIYF
cdr3_length: 16; clone_size: .; v_call: TRBV30; j_call: TRBJ2-2; d_call: .; cdr3_nt: TGTGCCTGGAGCCCACGTGGGCTACCGAACACCGGGGAGCTGTTTTTT; cdr3_aa: CAWSPRGLPNTGELFF
cdr3_length: 12; clone_size: .; v_call: TRBV20-1; j_call: TRBJ2-1; d_call: .; cdr3_nt: TGCAGTGCTCCCAACCAAGGGGATGAGCAGTTCTTC; cdr3_aa: CSAPNQGDEQFF
cdr3_length: 13; clone_size: many; v_call: TRBV12-3/TRBV12-4; j_call: TRBJ1-1; d_call: .; cdr3_nt: TGTGCCAGCAGTCCCGGACAGCATACTGAAGCTTTCTTT; cdr3_aa: CASSPGQHTEAFF
cdr3_length: 19; clone_size: .; v_call: TRBV27; j_call: TRBJ1-5; d_call: .; cdr3_nt: TGTGCCAGCAGTTCCAAGGGCTCTCCATTTATTTATAGCAATCAGCCCCAGCATTTT; cdr3_aa: CASSSKGSPFIYSNQPQHF
cdr3_length: 13; clone_size: .; v_call: TRBV7-9; j_call: TRBJ2-5; d_call: .; cdr3_nt: TGTGCCAGCAGCAAATCGGAGGGCCGCCTTCAGTACTTC; cdr3_aa: CASSKSEGRLQYF
cdr3_length: 15; clone_size: few; v_call: TRBV4-2; j_call: TRBJ2-5; d_call: .; cdr3_nt: TGTGCCAGCAGCCAAGATCCCAGGGGCCAAGAGACCCAGTACTTC; cdr3_aa: CASSQDPRGQETQYF
cdr3_length: 14; clone_size: .; v_call: TRBV20-1; j_call: TRBJ2-5; d_call: .; cdr3_nt: TGCAGTGCTCCTACGAATTGGGGTGCAGAGACCCAGTACTTC; cdr3_aa: CSAPTNWGAETQYF
cdr3_length: 15; clone_size: .; v_call: TRBV7-2; j_call: TRBJ2-7; d_call: TRBD1; cdr3_nt: TGTGCCAGCAGCTTAGGAGCGGGACAGGGGGTCTGGCAGTACTTC; cdr3_aa: CASSLGAGQGVWQYF
cdr3_length: 16; clone_size: .; v_call: TRBV7-2; j_call: TRBJ1-1; d_call: .; cdr3_nt: TGTGCCAGCAGCTTAGCCCCTTTGGCGCAAAACACTGAAGCTTTCTTT; cdr3_aa: CASSLAPLAQNTEAFF
cdr3_length: 13; clone_size: many; v_call: TRBV28; j_call: TRBJ1-5; d_call: .; cdr3_nt: TGTGCCAGCACAGGGACGCGCAATCAGCCCCAGCATTTT; cdr3_aa: CASTGTRNQPQHF